Described below is a single TCR beta chain sequence and its context. The antigen remains unidentified. Measured with immunoSEQ multiplex PCR; TCRdb has only the in-frame clones, and not every one. The sample includes some 170,000 clones, around nine tenths of them seen just once. The data belong to a study of T cell responses to AZD1222 COVID-19 vaccine. The CDR3 loop spans 14 amino acids. Germline CDR1 and CDR2: GTSNPN and SVGIG (reference sequence). The V end was cut by 4 bases, the J end by 5 bases, with 14 bases between. Overall study results and limits: Reports indicate that nearly half of spike-specific TCRs are directed at unmutated variant regions. Clonal diversity may have been underestimated, and the donors were mostly white British, with more females than males.

This specimen was peripheral blood, taken on day 0 of AZD1222 vaccination. The TCR sequence derives from an adult in good health. The V and J genes are TRBV30 and TRBJ1-4; D is possibly TRBD1 (5 bases). CDR3 sequence reads: CAWTPQGPNEKLFF. Written as DNA, the CDR3 is TGTGCCTGGACTCCTCAGGGACCCAATGAAAAACTGTTTTTT. Drawing the rest from reference TRBV30 and TRBJ1-4, the complete variable domain is SQTIHQWPATLVQPVGSPLSLECTVEGTSNPNLYWYRQAAGRGLQLLFYSVGIGQISSEVPQNLSASRPQDRQFILSSKKLLLSDSGFYLCAWTPQGPNEKLFFGSGTQLSVL.